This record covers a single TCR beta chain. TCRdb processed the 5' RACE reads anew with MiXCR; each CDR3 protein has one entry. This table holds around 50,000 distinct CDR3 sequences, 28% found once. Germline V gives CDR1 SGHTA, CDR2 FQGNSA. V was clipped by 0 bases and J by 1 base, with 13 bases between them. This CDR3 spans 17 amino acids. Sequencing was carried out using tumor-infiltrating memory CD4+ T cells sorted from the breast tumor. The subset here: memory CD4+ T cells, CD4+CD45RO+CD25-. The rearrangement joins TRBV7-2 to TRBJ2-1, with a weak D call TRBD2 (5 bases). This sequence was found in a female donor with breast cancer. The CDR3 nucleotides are TGTGCCAGCAGCTTAGCGCTGACCACTAGGTCCTACAATGAGCAGTTCTTC. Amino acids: CASSLALTTRSYNEQFF.